Reported below is one TCR beta chain. Its antigen remains unidentified. The source of the sample is a study of post-analysis software for immune sequencing data. Unique molecular identifiers were carried by the TCR beta cDNA libraries. Out of roughly 1 to 11 million T cells, about 500,000 cDNA molecules were generated. TCRdb redid the calling of the PCR reads with MiXCR, one entry per CDR3 protein. The table lists about 460,000 distinct CDR3 sequences, around 40% of them singletons, with 9% to 14% in the top ten. Notes on the study in general: Comparison of patients with controls showed five or six TRBV segments more frequent in patients, TRBV5-6, TRBV5-1 and TRBV20-1 among them.

Germline V gives CDR1 MNHEY, CDR2 SVGEGT. V was cut by 7 bases and J by 7 bases, with 17 bases left in between. The CDR3 covers 14 residues. The sequenced sample was blood. This chain connects TRBV6-2 or TRBV6-3 to TRBJ2-1; D is unclear. The sequence was collected from a girl aged 10 to 17 with multiple sclerosis. CDR3 protein: CASTLGYTENEQFF. CDR3 in DNA: TGTGCCAGCACTCTAGGCTACACGGAAAATGAGCAGTTCTTC.